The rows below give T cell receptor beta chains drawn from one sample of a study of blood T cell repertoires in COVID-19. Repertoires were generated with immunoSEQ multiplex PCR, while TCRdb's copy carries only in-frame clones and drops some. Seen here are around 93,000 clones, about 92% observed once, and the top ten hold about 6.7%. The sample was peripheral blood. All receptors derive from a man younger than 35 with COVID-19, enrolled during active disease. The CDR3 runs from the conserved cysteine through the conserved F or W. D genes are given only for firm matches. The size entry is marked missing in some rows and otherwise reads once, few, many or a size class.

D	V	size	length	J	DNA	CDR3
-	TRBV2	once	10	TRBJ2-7	TGTGCCAGCAGGGGGAGCGAGCAGTACTTC	CASRGSEQYF
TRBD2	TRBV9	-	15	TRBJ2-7	TGTGCCAGCAGCGTAGATGGCGGGAGTAGTTACGAGCAGTACTTC	CASSVDGGSSYEQYF
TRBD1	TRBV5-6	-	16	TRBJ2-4	TGTGCCAGCATGCATGGGCGGGACAGGGCGAGAAACATTCAGTACTTC	CASMHGRDRARNIQYF
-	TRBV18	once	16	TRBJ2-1	TGTGCCAGCTCACCACCAGGAGACCAGTCGTGGAATGAGCAGTTCTTC	CASSPPGDQSWNEQFF
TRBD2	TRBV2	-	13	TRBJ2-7	TGTGCCAGCAGAGGGACGGGGGGGATCGAGCAGTACTTC	CASRGTGGIEQYF
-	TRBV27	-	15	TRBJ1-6	TGTGCCAGCAGGCGTGCCAGGGCGTGGAAGACACCCCTCCACTTT	CASRRARAWKTPLHF
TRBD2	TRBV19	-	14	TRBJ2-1	TGTGCCAGTAGTCCGGGACTAGCTGGAAATGAGCAGTTCTTC	CASSPGLAGNEQFF
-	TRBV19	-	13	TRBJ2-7	TGTGCCAGTACCCCTGGGGGGTCCTACGAGCAGTACTTC	CASTPGGSYEQYF
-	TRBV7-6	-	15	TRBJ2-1	TGTGCCAGCAGCGTACTCCGGGGGAGAAACAATGAGCAGTTCTTC	CASSVLRGRNNEQFF
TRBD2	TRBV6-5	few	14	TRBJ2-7	TGTGCCAGCAGCCTTCTAGCGGGAGACTACGAGCAGTACTTC	CASSLLAGDYEQYF
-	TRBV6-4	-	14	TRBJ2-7	TGTGCCAGCAGTGTAACCGGGGAGGTGTACGAGCAATACTTC	CASSVTGEVYEQYF
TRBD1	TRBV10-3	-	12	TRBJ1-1	TGTGCCATCAGGAGGGACAGATCTGAAGCTTTCTTT	CAIRRDRSEAFF
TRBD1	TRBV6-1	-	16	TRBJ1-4	TGTGCCAGCAGTGAAGCTAAGGGACAGGGGAATGAAAAACTGCTTTTT	CASSEAKGQGNEKLLF
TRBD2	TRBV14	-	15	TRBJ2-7	TGTGCCAGCAGCCAGTTTACTAGCGGCTCCTACGAGCAGTACTTC	CASSQFTSGSYEQYF
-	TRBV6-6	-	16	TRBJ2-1	TGTGCCAGCAGTCGGATACAGGGTTCCTCACACAATGAGCAGTTCTTC	CASSRIQGSSHNEQFF
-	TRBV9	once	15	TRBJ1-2	TGTGCCAGCAGCGTAGATGGGAGGGGGAAGGTTGGCTACACCTTC	CASSVDGRGKVGYTF
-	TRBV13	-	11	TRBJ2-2	TGTGCCAGCGGTCAGGGATGGGAGCTGTTTTTT	CASGQGWELFF
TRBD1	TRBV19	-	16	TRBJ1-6	TGTGCCAGTAGTATACCGGGACAGGGCATCGGTTCACCCCTCCACTTT	CASSIPGQGIGSPLHF
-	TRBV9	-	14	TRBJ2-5	TGTGCCAGCAGCCCCGGGGACACCCAAGAGACCCAGTACTTC	CASSPGDTQETQYF
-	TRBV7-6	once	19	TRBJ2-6	TGTGCCAGCAGCCCCCTGGCCGGCGCATTAGCTACGGGGGCCAACGTCCTGACTTTC	CASSPLAGALATGANVLTF
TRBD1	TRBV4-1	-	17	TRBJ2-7	TGCGCCAGCAGCCAAGATCTTTTTGGCAGGGGGCCCCTCGGGCAGTACTTC	CASSQDLFGRGPLGQYF
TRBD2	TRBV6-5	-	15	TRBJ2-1	TGTGCCAGCAGGGACCGGGGGGGCCCTAACTCTAAGCAGTTCTTC	CASRDRGGPNSKQFF
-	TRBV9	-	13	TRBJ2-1	TGTGCCAGCAGCCTGGGACTCTACAATGAGCAGTTCTTC	CASSLGLYNEQFF
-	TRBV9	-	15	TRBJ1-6	TGTGCCAGCAGCGAGGAAAGGGGGTATAATTCACCCCTCCACTTT	CASSEERGYNSPLHF
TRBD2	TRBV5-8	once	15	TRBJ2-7	TGTGCCAGCAGCGGACTAGCGGAGCGATTCTACGAGCAGTACTTC	CASSGLAERFYEQYF
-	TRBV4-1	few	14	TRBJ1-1	TGCGCCAGCACCTCAAGCAGGGGAGTCACTGAAGCTTTCTTT	CASTSSRGVTEAFF
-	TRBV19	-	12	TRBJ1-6	TGTGCCAGTACAACAGGGAATCGGCCCCTCCACTTT	CASTTGNRPLHF
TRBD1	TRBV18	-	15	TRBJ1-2	TGTGCCAGCTCACCACCGACAGGGGATAACTATGGCTACACCTTC	CASSPPTGDNYGYTF
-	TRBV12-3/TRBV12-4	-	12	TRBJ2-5	TGTGCCAGCAGTTTAGACGCGGGGCTCCAGTACTTC	CASSLDAGLQYF
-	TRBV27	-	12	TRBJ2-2	TGTGCCAGCAGTATCAGGGGCGGGGAGCTGTTTTTT	CASSIRGGELFF
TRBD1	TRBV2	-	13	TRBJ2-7	TGTGCCAGCACCGGGACAGGGGATCTCGAGCAGTACTTC	CASTGTGDLEQYF
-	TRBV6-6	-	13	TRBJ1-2	TGTGCCAGCAGCCCTAACGATAACTATGGCTACACCTTC	CASSPNDNYGYTF
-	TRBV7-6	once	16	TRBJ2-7	TGTGCCAGCAGCTTTAATTCTGAGCGGGCCGTCTACGAGCAGTACTTC	CASSFNSERAVYEQYF
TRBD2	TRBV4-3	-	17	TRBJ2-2	TGCGCCAGCAGCCAACAAGGGGCGGGAGCGAACACCGGGGAGCTGTTTTTT	CASSQQGAGANTGELFF
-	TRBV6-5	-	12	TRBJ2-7	TGTGCCAGCAGGACTCCAACCTACGAGCAGTACTTC	CASRTPTYEQYF
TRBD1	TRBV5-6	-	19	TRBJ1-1	TGTGCCAGCAGCTCTCGGACAGGCCAACTAAGGCGAATTAACACTGAAGCTTTCTTT	CASSSRTGQLRRINTEAFF
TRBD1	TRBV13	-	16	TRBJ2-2	TGTGCCAGCAGCTTAGCAGGGGGTCGGATCACCGGGGAGCTGTTTTTT	CASSLAGGRITGELFF
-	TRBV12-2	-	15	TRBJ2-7	TGTGCAAGTCGCTATGGGGGCCTTTCAGTCTACGAGCAGTACTTC	CASRYGGLSVYEQYF
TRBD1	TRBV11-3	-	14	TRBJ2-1	TGTGCCAGCAGCTTAGTCCCAGGGGGCAGTGAGCAGTTCTTC	CASSLVPGGSEQFF
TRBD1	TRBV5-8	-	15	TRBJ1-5	TGTGCCAGCAGCTTGGGGGACAGGGCCCGTCGGCCCCAGCATTTT	CASSLGDRARRPQHF
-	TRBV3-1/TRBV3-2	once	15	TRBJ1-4	TGTGCCAGCAGCCAAGATTTACAGGGAAATGAAAAACTGCTTTTT	CASSQDLQGNEKLLF